This T cell receptor (beta chain) stems from a study of blood T cell repertoires in COVID-19. The protocol was immunoSEQ multiplex PCR, while the TCRdb copy is restricted to in-frame clones and leaves out a portion. This sample has about 300,000 clones, with roughly 86% found just once. Trimming took 0 bases from V and 8 from J, leaving 23 bases between them. CDR3 size: 18 residues. CDR1 is LGHDT, CDR2 YNNKEL, per germline (reference sequence). Sequenced input: peripheral blood. This chain links TRBV3-1 (or the pseudogene TRBV3-2) with TRBJ2-1; D unclear. This sequence originates from a man aged 65 to 85 with acute or convalescent COVID-19. Here the CDR3 reads CASSQDYLVRQRGDEQFF. The DNA of the CDR3 is TGTGCCAGCAGCCAAGATTACTTAGTACGGCAACGAGGCGATGAGCAGTTCTTC.